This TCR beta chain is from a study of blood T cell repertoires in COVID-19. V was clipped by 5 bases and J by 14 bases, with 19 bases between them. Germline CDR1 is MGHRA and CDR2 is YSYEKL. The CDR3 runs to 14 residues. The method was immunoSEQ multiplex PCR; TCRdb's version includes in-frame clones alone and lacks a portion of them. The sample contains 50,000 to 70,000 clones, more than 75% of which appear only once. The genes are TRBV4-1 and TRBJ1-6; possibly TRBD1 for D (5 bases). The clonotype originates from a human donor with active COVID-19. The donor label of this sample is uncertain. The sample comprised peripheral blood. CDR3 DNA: TGCGCCAGCAGCTTGGGGGGGGGATCGTCGGCCCTCCACTTT. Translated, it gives CASSLGGGSSALHF.